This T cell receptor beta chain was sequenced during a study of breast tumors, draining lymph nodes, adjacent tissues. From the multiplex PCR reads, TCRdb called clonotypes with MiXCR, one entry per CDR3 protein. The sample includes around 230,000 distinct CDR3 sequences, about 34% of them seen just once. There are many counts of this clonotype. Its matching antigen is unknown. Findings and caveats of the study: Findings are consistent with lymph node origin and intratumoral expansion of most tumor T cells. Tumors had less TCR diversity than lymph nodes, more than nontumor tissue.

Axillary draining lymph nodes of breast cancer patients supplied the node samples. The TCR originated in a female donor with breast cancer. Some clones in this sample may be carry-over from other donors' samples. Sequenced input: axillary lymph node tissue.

DNA of the CDR3: TGTGCCAGCAGCTTAGGGCAAGAGACCCAGTACTTC. Residues: CASSLGQETQYF. The V and J genes are TRBV11-3 and TRBJ2-5; D ambiguous. Per the germline V gene, CDR1 is SGHNT and CDR2 is YENEEA. V was cut by 1 base and J by 2 bases, with 2 bases left in between. The CDR3 consists of 12 residues.